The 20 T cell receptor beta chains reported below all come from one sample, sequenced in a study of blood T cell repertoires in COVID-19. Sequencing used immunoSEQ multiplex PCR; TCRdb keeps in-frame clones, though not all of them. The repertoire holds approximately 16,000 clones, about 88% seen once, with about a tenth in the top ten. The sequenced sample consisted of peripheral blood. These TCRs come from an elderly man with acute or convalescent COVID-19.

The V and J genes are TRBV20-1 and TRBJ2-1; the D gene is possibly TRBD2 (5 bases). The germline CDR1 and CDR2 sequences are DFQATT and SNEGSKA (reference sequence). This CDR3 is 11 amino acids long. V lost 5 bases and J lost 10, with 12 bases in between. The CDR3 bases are TGCAGTGCTGTCCTGAGGGAGGAGCAGTTCTTC. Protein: CSAVLREEQFF.

This CDR3 is CASRGVGGELFF. The DNA of the CDR3 is TGTGCCAGCAGGGGAGTTGGCGGGGAGCTGTTTTTT. This chain joins TRBV2 and TRBJ2-2, with TRBD2 as a possible D gene (5 bases). Trimming took off 6 bases at V and 7 bases at J, with 9 bases between the two ends. Germline V gene lookup returns CDR1 SNHLY and CDR2 FYNNEI. This CDR3 is 12 amino acids long.

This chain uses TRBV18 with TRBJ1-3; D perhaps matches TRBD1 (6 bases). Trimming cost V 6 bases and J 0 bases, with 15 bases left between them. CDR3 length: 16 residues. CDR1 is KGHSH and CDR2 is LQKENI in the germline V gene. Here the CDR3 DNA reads TGTGCCAGCTCCCTGGACAGCCGTGGCTCTGGAAACACCATATATTTT. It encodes CASSLDSRGSGNTIYF.

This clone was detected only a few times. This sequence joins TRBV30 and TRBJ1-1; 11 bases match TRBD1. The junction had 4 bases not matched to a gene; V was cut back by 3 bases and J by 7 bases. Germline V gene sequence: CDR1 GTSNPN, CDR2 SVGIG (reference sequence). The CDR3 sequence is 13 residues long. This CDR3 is CAWRGQGASEAFF. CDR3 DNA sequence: TGTGCCTGGAGAGGACAGGGGGCGAGTGAAGCTTTCTTT.

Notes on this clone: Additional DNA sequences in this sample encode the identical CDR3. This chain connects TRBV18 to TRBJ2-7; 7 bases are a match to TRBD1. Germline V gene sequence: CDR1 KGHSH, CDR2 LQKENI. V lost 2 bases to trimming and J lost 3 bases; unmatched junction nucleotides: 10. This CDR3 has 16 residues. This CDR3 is CASSPYGTGVYYEQYF. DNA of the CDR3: TGTGCCAGCTCACCATATGGAACAGGGGTATACTACGAGCAGTACTTC.

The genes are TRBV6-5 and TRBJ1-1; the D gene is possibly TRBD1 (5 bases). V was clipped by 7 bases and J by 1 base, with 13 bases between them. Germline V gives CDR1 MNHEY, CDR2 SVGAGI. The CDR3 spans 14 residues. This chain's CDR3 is CASTNRQGNTEAFF. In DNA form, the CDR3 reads TGTGCCAGCACCAACAGGCAGGGGAACACTGAAGCTTTCTTT.

CDR3 in amino acids: CASRAGTGDVPLHF. The CDR3, as DNA: TGTGCCAGCAGGGCCGGGACAGGGGACGTGCCCCTCCACTTT. The chain recombines TRBV2 with TRBJ1-6, with 10 nucleotides matching TRBD1. Germline V gene data show CDR1 as SNHLY and CDR2 as FYNNEI. The CDR3 runs 14 residues. Trimming cost V 6 bases and J 13 bases; bases outside gene matches: 9.

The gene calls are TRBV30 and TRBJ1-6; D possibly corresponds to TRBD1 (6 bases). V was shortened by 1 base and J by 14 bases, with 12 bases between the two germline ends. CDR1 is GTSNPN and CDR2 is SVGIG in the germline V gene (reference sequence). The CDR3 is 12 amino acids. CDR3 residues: CAWSDTGKALHF. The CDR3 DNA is TGTGCCTGGAGTGACACAGGGAAGGCCCTCCACTTT.

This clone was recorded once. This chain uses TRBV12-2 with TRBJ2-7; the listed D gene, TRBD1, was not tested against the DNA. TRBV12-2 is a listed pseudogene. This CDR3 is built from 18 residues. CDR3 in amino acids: CASRSHPGGTGFSYEQYF. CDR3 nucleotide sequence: TGTGCAAGTCGCTCCCACCCCGGGGGGACAGGGTTCTCCTACGAGCAGTACTTC.

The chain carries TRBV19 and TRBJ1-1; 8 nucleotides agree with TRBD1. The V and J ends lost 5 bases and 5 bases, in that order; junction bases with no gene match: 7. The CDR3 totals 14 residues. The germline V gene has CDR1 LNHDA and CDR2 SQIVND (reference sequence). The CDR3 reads CASSVDRGATEAFF. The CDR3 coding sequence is TGTGCCAGTAGTGTCGACAGGGGAGCGACTGAAGCTTTCTTT.

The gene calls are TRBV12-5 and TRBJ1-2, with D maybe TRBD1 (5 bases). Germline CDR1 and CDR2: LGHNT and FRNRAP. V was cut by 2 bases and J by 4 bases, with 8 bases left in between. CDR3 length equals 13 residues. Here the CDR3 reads CASGLLGAYGYTF. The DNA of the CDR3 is TGTGCTAGTGGTTTGCTAGGGGCCTATGGCTACACCTTC.

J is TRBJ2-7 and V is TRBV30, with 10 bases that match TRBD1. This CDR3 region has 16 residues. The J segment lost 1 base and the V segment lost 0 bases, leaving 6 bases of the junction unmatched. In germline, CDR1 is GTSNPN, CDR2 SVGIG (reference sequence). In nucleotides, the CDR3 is TGTGCCTGGAGTGTCCGCGGGACAGGGGATTCCTACGAGCAGTACTTC. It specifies CAWSVRGTGDSYEQYF.

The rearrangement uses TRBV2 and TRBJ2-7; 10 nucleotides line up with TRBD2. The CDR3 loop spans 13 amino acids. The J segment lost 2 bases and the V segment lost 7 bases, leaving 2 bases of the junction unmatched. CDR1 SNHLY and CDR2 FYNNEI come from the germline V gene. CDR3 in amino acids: CASNGLAAYEQYF. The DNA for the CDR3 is TGTGCCAGCAACGGACTAGCGGCCTACGAGCAGTACTTC.

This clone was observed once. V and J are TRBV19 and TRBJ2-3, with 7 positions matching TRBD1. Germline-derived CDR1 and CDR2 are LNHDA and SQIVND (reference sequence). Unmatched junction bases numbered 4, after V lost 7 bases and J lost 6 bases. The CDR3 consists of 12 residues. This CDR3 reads CASTQQGDTQYF. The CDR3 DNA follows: TGTGCCAGTACCCAACAGGGGGATACGCAGTATTTT.

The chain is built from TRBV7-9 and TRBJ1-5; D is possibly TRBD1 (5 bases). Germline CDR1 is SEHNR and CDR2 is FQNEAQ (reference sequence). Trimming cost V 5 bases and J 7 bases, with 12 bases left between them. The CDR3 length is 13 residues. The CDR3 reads CASSPRWGQPQHF. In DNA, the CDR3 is TGTGCCAGCAGCCCCCGTTGGGGCCAGCCCCAGCATTTT.

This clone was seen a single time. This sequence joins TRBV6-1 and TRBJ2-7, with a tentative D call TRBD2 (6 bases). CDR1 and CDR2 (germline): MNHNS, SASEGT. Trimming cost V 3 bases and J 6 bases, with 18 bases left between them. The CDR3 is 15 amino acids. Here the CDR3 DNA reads TGTGCCAGCAGTGAGGGGAGGATTCGATCGGCCGAGCAGTACTTC. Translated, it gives CASSEGRIRSAEQYF.

The CDR3 DNA reads as TGCAGTGCTAGTCCGGTCACTGAAGCTTTCTTT. Translated, it gives CSASPVTEAFF. The chain couples TRBV20-1 to TRBJ1-1; D remains ambiguous. Germline V gives CDR1 DFQATT, CDR2 SNEGSKA (reference sequence). This CDR3 has 11 residues. Deletions cut 3 bases from V and 4 bases from J, with 6 bases between.

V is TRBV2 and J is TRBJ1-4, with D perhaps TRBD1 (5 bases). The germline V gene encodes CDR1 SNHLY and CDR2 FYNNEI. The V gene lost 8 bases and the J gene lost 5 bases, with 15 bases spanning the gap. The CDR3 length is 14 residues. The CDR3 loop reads CASSERDGNEKLFF. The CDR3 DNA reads TGTGCCAGCTCTGAGCGGGACGGAAATGAAAAACTGTTTTTT. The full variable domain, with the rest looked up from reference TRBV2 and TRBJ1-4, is EPEVTQTPSHQVTQMGQEVILRCVPISNHLYFYWYRQILGQKVEFLVSFYNNEISEKSEIFDDQFSVERPDGSNFTLKIRSTKLEDSAMYFCASSERDGNEKLFFGSGTQLSVL.

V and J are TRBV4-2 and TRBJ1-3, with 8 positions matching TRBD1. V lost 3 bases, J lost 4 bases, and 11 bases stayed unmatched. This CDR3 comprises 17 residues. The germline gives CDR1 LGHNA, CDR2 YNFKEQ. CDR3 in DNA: TGTGCCAGCAGCCAGGGCTACGGGACAGGCCTAGGAAACACCATATATTTT. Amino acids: CASSQGYGTGLGNTIYF.

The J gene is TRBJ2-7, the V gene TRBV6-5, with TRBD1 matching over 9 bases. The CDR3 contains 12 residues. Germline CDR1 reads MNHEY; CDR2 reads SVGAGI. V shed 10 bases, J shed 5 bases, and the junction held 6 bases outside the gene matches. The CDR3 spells CATYGQGNEQYF. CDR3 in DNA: TGTGCCACTTACGGACAGGGGAACGAGCAGTACTTC.